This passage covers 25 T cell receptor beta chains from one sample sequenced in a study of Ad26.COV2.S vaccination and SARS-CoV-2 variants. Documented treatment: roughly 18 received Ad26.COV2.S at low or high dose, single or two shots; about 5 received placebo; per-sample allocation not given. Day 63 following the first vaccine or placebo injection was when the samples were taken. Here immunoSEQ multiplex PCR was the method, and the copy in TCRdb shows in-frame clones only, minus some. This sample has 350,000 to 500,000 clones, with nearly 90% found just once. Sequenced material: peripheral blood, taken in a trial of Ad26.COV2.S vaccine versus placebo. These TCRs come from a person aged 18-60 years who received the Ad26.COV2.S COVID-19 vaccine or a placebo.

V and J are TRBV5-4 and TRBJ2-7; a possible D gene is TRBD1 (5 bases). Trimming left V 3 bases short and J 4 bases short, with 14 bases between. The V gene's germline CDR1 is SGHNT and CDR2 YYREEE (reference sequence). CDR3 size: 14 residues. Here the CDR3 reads CASSSDSPRYEQYF. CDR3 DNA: TGTGCCAGCAGCTCTGACAGCCCCAGGTACGAGCAGTACTTC.

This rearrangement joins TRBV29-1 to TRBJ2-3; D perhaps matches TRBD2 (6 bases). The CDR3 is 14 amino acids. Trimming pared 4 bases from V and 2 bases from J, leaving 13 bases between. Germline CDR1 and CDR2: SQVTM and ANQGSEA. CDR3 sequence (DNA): TGCAGCGTTGTGGGTAGCGGACTCACAGATACGCAGTATTTT. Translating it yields CSVVGSGLTDTQYF.

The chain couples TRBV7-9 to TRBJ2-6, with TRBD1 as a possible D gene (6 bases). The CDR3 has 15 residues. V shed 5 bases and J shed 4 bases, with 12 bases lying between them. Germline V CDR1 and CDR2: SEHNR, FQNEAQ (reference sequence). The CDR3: CASSPQGSGANVLTF. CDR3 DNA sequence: TGTGCCAGCAGCCCACAGGGATCCGGGGCCAACGTCCTGACTTTC.

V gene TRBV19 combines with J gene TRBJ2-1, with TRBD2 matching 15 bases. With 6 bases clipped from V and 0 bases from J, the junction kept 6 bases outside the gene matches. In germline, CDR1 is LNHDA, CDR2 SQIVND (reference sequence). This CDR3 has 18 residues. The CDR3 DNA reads TGTGCCAGTAGGGGACTAGCGGGGGGCAGACGCTCCTACAATGAGCAGTTCTTC. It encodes CASRGLAGGRRSYNEQFF.

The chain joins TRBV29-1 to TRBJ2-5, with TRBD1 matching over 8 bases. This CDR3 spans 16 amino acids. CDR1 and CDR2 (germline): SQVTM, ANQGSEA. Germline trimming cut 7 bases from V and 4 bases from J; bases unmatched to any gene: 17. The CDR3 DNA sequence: TGCAGCGCTCAACAGACAGGGGTAGGAGTTGGAGAGACCCAGTACTTC. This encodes CSAQQTGVGVGETQYF.

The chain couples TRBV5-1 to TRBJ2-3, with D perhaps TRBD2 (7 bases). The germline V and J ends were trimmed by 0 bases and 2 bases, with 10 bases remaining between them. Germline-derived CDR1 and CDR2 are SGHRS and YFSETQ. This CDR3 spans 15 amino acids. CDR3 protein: CASSLAGGDTDTQYF. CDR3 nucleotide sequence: TGCGCCAGCAGCTTGGCGGGGGGCGACACAGATACGCAGTATTTT.

The CDR3, as DNA: TGTGCCAGCAGCCCCGGGACAGGGGACTCTGGAAACACCATATATTTT. Its translation: CASSPGTGDSGNTIYF. The chain recombines TRBV6-2 or TRBV6-3 with TRBJ1-3, with 10 bases aligning to TRBD1. CDR1 and CDR2 from the germline V gene are MNHEY and SVGEGT. V shed 6 bases and J 0 bases; nucleotides not matched to a gene: 5. The CDR3 contains 16 residues.

The CDR3 DNA sequence: TGCGCCAGCAGCTTGGAAAGGCTCGGGGGAGAGACCCAGTACTTC. Translation gives CASSLERLGGETQYF. The genes are TRBV5-1 and TRBJ2-5, with D perhaps TRBD2 (6 bases). V dropped 0 bases and J dropped 4 bases, with 13 bases sitting between them. The CDR3 sequence is 15 residues long. Looked up from germline, CDR1 is SGHRS and CDR2 is YFSETQ.

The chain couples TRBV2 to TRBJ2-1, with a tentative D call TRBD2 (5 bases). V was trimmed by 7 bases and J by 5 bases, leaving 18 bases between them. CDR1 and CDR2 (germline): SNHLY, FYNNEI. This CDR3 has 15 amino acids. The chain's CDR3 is CASTSGLHYHNEQFF. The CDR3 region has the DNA TGTGCCAGCACGAGCGGTTTGCACTACCACAATGAGCAGTTCTTC.

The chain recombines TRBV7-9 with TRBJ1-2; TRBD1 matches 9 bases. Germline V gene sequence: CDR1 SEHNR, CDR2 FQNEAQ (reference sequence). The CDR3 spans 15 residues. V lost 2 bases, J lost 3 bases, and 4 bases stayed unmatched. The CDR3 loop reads CASSLLDRGDYGYTF. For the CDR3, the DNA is TGTGCCAGCAGCTTACTCGACAGGGGGGACTATGGCTACACCTTC.

CDR3 bases: TGTGCCACCAGTGGGCTAGCGGGAGTTCCCGGGGAGCTGTTTTTT. Its translation is CATSGLAGVPGELFF. The J gene is TRBJ2-2, the V gene TRBV24-1; 10 bases agree with TRBD2. CDR3 length: 15 amino acids. V lost 5 bases, J lost 6 bases, and 5 bases stayed unmatched. The germline V gene has CDR1 KGHDR and CDR2 SFDVKD.

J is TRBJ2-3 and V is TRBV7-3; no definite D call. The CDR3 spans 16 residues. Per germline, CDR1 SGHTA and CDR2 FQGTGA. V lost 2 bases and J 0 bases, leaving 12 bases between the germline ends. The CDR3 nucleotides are TGTGCCAGCAGCTTATCTCCCGGCCGGAGCACAGATACGCAGTATTTT. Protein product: CASSLSPGRSTDTQYF.

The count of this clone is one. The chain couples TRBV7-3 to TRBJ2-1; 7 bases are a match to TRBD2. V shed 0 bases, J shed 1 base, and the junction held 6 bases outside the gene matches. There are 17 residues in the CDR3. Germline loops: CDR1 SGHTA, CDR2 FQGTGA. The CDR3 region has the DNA TGTGCCAGCAGCTTAACTGGGACTAAAACTTCCTACAATGAGCAGTTCTTC. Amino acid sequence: CASSLTGTKTSYNEQFF.

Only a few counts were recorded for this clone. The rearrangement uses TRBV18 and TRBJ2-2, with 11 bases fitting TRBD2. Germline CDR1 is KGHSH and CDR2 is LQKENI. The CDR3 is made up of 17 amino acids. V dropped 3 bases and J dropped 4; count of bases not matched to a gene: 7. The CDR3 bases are TGTGCCAGCTCACCGCCTGGACTAGCGGGTTCCACCGGGGAGCTGTTTTTT. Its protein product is CASSPPGLAGSTGELFF.

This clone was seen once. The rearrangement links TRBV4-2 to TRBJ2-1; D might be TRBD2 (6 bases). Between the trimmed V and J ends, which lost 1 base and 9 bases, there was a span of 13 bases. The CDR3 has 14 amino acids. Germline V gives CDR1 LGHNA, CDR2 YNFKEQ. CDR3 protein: CASSQAGAMGEQFF. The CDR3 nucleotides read TGTGCCAGCAGCCAAGCGGGAGCTATGGGTGAGCAGTTCTTC.

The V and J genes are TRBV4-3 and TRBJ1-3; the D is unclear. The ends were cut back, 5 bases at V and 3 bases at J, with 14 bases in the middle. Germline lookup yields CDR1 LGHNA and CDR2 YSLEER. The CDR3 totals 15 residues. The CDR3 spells CASSGSTVLGNTIYF. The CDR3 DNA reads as TGCGCCAGCAGCGGATCGACCGTACTTGGAAACACCATATATTTT.

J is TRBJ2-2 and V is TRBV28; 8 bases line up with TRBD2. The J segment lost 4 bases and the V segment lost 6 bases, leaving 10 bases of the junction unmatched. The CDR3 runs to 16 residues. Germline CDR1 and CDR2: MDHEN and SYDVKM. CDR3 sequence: CASSPMGAGGTGELFF. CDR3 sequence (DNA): TGTGCCAGCAGCCCCATGGGGGCGGGGGGCACCGGGGAGCTGTTTTTT.

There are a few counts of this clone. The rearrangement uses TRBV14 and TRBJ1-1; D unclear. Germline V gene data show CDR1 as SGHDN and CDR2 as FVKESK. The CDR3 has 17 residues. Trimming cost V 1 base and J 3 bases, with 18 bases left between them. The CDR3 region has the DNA TGTGCCAGCAGCCAAGGCTGGGGTAGGAGGGTGTACACTGAAGCTTTCTTT. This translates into CASSQGWGRRVYTEAFF.

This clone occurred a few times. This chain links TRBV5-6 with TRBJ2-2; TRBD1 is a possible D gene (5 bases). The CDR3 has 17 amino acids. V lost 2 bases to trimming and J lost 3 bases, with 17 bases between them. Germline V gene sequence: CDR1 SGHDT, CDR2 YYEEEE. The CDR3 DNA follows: TGTGCCAGCAGCTTTGGGTTGGGAAGGGGCGACACCGGGGAGCTGTTTTTT. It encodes CASSFGLGRGDTGELFF.

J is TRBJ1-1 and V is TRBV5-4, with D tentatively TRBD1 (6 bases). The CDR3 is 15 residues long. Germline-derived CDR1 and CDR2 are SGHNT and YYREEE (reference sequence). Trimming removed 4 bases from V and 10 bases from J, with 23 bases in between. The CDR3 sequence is CASSLRFGQGSGAFF. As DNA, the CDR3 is TGTGCCAGCAGCCTGAGGTTCGGGCAGGGGAGCGGAGCTTTCTTT.

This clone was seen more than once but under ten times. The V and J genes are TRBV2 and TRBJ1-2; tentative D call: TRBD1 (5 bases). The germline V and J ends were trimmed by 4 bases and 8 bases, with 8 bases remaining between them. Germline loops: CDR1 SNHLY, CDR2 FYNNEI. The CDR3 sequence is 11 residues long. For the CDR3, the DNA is TGTGCCAGCAGTGCAGGGCGGGGCTACACCTTC. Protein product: CASSAGRGYTF.

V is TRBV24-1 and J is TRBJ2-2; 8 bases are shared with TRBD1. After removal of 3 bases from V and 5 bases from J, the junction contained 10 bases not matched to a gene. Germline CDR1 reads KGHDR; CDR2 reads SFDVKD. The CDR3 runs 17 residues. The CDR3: CATSDQGASTKTGELFF. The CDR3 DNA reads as TGTGCCACCAGTGATCAGGGGGCCTCGACTAAAACCGGGGAGCTGTTTTTT.

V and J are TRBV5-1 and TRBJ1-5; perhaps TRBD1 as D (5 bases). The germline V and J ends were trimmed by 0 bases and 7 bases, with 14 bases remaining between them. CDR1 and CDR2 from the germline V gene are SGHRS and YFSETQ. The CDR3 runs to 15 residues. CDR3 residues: CASSLAGGSTQPQHF. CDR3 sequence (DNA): TGCGCCAGCAGCTTGGCCGGGGGATCGACACAGCCCCAGCATTTT.

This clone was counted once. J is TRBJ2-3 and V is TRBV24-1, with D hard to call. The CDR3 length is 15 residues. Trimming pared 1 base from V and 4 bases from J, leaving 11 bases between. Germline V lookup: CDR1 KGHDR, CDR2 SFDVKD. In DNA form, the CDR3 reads TGTGCCACCAGTGATTTCGTGGGTCATCCAGATACGCAGTATTTT. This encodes CATSDFVGHPDTQYF.

This CDR3 is CASSIDRGVGETQYF. The CDR3 coding sequence is TGTGCCAGTAGTATAGACAGGGGAGTAGGAGAGACCCAGTACTTC. The V call is TRBV19, the J call TRBJ2-5, with D possibly being TRBD1 (6 bases). This CDR3 has 15 residues. The germline V and J ends were trimmed by 0 bases and 4 bases, with 12 bases remaining between them. Germline lookup yields CDR1 LNHDA and CDR2 SQIVND (reference sequence).